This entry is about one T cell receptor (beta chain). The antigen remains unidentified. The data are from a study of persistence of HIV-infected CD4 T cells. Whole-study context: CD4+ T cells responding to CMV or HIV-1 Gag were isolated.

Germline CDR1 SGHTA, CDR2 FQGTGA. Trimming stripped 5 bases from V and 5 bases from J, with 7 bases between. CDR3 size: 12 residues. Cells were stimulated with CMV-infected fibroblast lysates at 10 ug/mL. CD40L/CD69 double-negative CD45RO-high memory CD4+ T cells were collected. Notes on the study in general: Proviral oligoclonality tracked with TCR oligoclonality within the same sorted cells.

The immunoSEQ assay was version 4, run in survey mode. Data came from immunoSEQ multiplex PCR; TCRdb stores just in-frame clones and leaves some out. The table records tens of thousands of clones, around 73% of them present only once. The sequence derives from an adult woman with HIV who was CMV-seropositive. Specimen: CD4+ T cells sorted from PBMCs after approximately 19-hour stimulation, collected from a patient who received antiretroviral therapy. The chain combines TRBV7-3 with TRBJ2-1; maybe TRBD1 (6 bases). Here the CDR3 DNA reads TGTGCCAGCAGCGGACAGCACAATGAGCAGTTCTTC. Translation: CASSGQHNEQFF.